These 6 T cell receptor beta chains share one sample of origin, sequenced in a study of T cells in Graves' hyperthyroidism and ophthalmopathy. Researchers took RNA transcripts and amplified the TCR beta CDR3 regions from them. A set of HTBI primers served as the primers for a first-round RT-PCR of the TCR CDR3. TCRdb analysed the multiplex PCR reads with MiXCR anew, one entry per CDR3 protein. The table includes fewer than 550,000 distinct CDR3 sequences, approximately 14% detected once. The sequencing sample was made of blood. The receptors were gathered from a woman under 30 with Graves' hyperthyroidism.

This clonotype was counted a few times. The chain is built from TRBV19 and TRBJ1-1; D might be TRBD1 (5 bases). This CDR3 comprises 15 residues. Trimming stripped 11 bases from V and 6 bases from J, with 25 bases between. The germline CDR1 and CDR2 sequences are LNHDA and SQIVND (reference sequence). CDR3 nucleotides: TGTGCCTCTGGACGCTCACCGGGGGGGATCCCTGAAGCTTTCTTT. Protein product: CASGRSPGGIPEAFF.

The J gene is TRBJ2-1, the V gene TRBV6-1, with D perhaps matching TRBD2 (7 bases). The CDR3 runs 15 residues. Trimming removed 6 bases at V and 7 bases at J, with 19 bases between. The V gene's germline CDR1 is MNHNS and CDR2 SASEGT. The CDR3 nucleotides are TGTGCCAGCAGCCGGGAGGCAGGGGCGAGGAATGAGCAGTTCTTC. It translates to CASSREAGARNEQFF.

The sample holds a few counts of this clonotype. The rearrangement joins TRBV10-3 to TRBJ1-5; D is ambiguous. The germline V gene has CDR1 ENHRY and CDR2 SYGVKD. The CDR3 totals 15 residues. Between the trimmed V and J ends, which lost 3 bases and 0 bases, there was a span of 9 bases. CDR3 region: CAISEGRYSNQPQHF. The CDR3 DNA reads TGTGCCATCAGTGAAGGGCGGTATAGCAATCAGCCCCAGCATTTT.

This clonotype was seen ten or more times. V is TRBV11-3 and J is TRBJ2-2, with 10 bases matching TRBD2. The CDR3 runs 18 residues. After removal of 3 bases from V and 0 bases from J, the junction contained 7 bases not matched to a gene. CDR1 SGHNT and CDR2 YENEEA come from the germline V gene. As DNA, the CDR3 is TGTGCCAGCAGCTTTACTAGCGGGACCGTCGCGAACACCGGGGAGCTGTTTTTT. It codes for CASSFTSGTVANTGELFF. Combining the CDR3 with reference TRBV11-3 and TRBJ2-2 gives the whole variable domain EAGVVQSPRYKIIEKKQPVAFWCNPISGHNTLYWYLQNLGQGPELLIRYENEEAVDDSQLPKDRFSAERLKGVDSTLKIQPAELGDSAVYLCASSFTSGTVANTGELFFGEGSRLTVL.

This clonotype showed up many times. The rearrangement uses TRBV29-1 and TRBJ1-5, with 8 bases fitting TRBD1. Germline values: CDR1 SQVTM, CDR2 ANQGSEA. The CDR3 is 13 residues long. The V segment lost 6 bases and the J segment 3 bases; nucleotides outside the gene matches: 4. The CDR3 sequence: CSVGQGYNQPQHF. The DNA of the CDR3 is TGCAGCGTCGGACAGGGTTACAATCAGCCCCAGCATTTT.

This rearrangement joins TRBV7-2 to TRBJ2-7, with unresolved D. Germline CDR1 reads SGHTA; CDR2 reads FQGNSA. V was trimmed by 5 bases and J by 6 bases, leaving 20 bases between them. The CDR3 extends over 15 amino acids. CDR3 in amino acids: CASSIFDAPPSEQYF. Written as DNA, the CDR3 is TGTGCCAGCAGCATATTCGATGCCCCCCCGTCCGAGCAGTACTTC.